What follows are 15 T cell receptor beta chains derived from one specimen sequenced in a study of cytomegalovirus exposure and HLA in healthy donors. Both 60 Vbeta primers and 13 Jbeta primers went into the PCR. Profiling relied on immunoSEQ multiplex PCR, and the TCRdb table lists in-frame clones only, not all of them. The table includes about 180,000 clones, 75% detected once. The sample consisted of PBMCs. These receptors were collected from a male donor in good health and CMV-seronegative.

This clone was found once. This chain joins TRBV6-5 and TRBJ1-2, with 9 bases lining up with TRBD1. This CDR3 spans 13 amino acids. Germline CDR1 reads MNHEY; CDR2 reads SVGAGI. Germline trimming cut 5 bases from V and 7 bases from J; bases unmatched to any gene: 5. The DNA of the CDR3 is TGTGCCAGCAGTGGGGACAGGGCGGGTGGCTACACCTTC. It specifies CASSGDRAGGYTF.

This clone was counted between two and nine times. V gene TRBV28 combines with J gene TRBJ1-1; weak D call: TRBD1 (5 bases). The CDR3 is 13 residues long. Germline CDR1 MDHEN, CDR2 SYDVKM. V gave up 6 bases and J gave up 3 bases, with 11 bases separating them. The CDR3 bases are TGTGCCAGCAGCCCTCAGGGTTACACTGAAGCTTTCTTT. It encodes CASSPQGYTEAFF.

This clone was observed once. The chain is built from TRBV6-5 and TRBJ1-5; 9 bases align to TRBD1. The junction had 6 bases not matched to a gene; V was cut back by 0 bases and J by 6 bases. This CDR3 region has 16 residues. CDR1 and CDR2 (germline): MNHEY, SVGAGI. The CDR3 DNA is TGTGCCAGCAGTTACTCTGGGACAGGGCGGTTTCAGCCCCAGCATTTT. Translated, it gives CASSYSGTGRFQPQHF.

V gene TRBV6-5 combines with J gene TRBJ1-1; 10 positions match TRBD1. V gave up 6 bases and J gave up 5 bases; unmatched junction bases: 9. The V gene's germline CDR1 is MNHEY and CDR2 SVGAGI. The CDR3 spans 15 residues. The DNA of the CDR3 is TGTGCCAGCAGGTCTAGCTGGACAGGGGGGACTGAAGCTTTCTTT. Protein: CASRSSWTGGTEAFF.

The rearrangement joins TRBV11-3 to TRBJ1-3; 7 nucleotides align to TRBD1. CDR1 and CDR2 (germline): SGHNT, YENEEA. This CDR3 region has 13 residues. J gave up 2 bases and V 5 bases, and 0 bases lay outside the gene matches. The CDR3 region has the DNA TGTGCCAGCAGCAGGGGGCCTGGAAACACCATATATTTT. It specifies CASSRGPGNTIYF.

This chain joins TRBV15 and TRBJ2-3; 7 bases agree with TRBD2. The CDR3 is made up of 15 amino acids. Trimming took 5 bases from V and 1 from J; bases not matched to a gene: 6. The germline V gene encodes CDR1 LNHNV and CDR2 YYDKDF (reference sequence). The CDR3 bases are TGTGCCACCAGCTCCAGGGAGGGAGGCACAGATACGCAGTATTTT. Amino acid sequence: CATSSREGGTDTQYF.

Only a few counts were recorded for this clone. The chain combines TRBV28 with TRBJ2-6; D is ambiguous. The CDR3 spans 14 residues. Looked up from germline, CDR1 is MDHEN and CDR2 is SYDVKM. The V and J ends lost 7 bases and 1 base respectively, with 8 bases between them. CDR3 in DNA: TGTGCCAGCAATGACTTTTCTGGGGCCAACGTCCTGACTTTC. Translated: CASNDFSGANVLTF.

Only a few counts were recorded for this clone. The chain employs TRBV29-1 and TRBJ2-6; TRBD1 matches 8 bases. Germline CDR1 SQVTM, CDR2 ANQGSEA. The CDR3 is 18 amino acids. Unmatched junction bases numbered 8, after V lost 1 base and J lost 0 bases. CDR3 loop: CSVEATQGARSGANVLTF. The CDR3 DNA reads TGCAGCGTTGAAGCCACGCAGGGGGCGCGCTCTGGGGCCAACGTCCTGACTTTC.

The chain recombines TRBV9 with TRBJ2-5; D remains ambiguous. From germline, CDR1 is SGDLS and CDR2 YYNGEE. Trimming left V 0 bases short and J 0 bases short, with 6 bases between. CDR3 size: 14 residues. CDR3 loop: CASSVALYQETQYF. CDR3 bases: TGTGCCAGCAGCGTAGCCCTGTACCAAGAGACCCAGTACTTC.

The gene calls are TRBV28 and TRBJ2-1; 10 bases align to TRBD2. The length of the CDR3 is 16 residues. Germline CDR1 and CDR2: MDHEN and SYDVKM. Trimming at V came to 7 bases and at J to 8 bases, leaving 14 bases not matched to a gene. The CDR3 loop reads CASTRLAGGLRDEQFF. The CDR3 coding sequence is TGTGCCAGCACCCGCTTAGCGGGAGGTCTTCGGGATGAGCAGTTCTTC.

This rearrangement joins TRBV7-8 to TRBJ1-5; 7 bases map to TRBD1. The germline CDR1 and CDR2 sequences are SGHVS and FQNEAQ. The CDR3 spans 15 residues. J lost 4 bases, V lost 1 base, and 4 bases had no gene match. CDR3 DNA sequence: TGTGCCAGCAGCTTAGTACAGGGGCCAAATCAGCCCCAGCATTTT. It specifies CASSLVQGPNQPQHF.

The chain couples TRBV28 to TRBJ1-3, with D maybe TRBD1 (6 bases). Per germline, CDR1 MDHEN and CDR2 SYDVKM. The V gene lost 3 bases and the J gene lost 0 bases, with 9 bases spanning the gap. This CDR3 spans 15 amino acids. The chain's CDR3 is CASSFGGSSGNTIYF. The CDR3 DNA reads TGTGCCAGCAGTTTTGGGGGCAGCTCTGGAAACACCATATATTTT.

The gene calls are TRBV2 and TRBJ1-5, with 8 bases matching TRBD1. The CDR3 is 15 residues long. With 2 bases clipped from V and 2 bases from J, the junction kept 2 bases outside the gene matches. CDR1 SNHLY and CDR2 FYNNEI come from the germline V gene. The CDR3 loop reads CASSEQGAGNQPQHF. DNA for the CDR3: TGTGCCAGCAGTGAACAGGGGGCGGGCAATCAGCCCCAGCATTTT.

The gene calls are TRBV28 and TRBJ2-1, with 13 bases lining up with TRBD2. Germline values: CDR1 MDHEN, CDR2 SYDVKM. J gave up 6 bases and V 4 bases, and 9 bases lay outside the gene matches. This CDR3 spans 17 amino acids. The CDR3 DNA reads TGTGCCAGCAGTTCTAATCAACTAGCGGGAGGGCCCAATGAGCAGTTCTTC. This translates into CASSSNQLAGGPNEQFF. The variable domain in full, completed from reference TRBV28 and TRBJ2-1, reads DVKVTQSSRYLVKRTGEKVFLECVQDMDHENMFWYRQDPGLGLRLIYFSYDVKMKEKGDIPEGYSVSREKKERFSLILESASTNQTSMYLCASSSNQLAGGPNEQFFGPGTRLTVL.

The rearrangement links TRBV7-3 to TRBJ1-1; tentative D call: TRBD1 (5 bases). The CDR3 extends over 15 amino acids. Germline V gene lookup returns CDR1 SGHTA and CDR2 FQGTGA. Trimming stripped 4 bases from V and 4 bases from J, with 16 bases between. CDR3 sequence reads: CASSSSGGRSTEAFF. The CDR3 DNA follows: TGTGCCAGCAGCTCCTCCGGGGGGAGGAGCACTGAAGCTTTCTTT.